The sample holds a few counts of the clone carrying this T cell receptor (beta chain). Antigen unknown. This sample stems from a study of blood T cells in healthy people across ages. Across the whole study: The capture of about one barcoded beta molecule per two T cells was achieved by template switching.

Germline values: CDR1 KGHSH, CDR2 LQKENI. V was clipped by 5 bases and J by 5 bases; unmatched bases: 5. The CDR3 is made up of 13 amino acids. A sample-barcoded 5' primer and a J-beta primer mix were used in a second PCR of roughly 6 to 11 cycles. TCRdb ran MiXCR on the 5' RACE reads and lists one entry per CDR3 protein. The sample has about 1.4 million distinct CDR3 sequences; roughly 59% are singletons. Study-wide results and limits: Among long-lived donors, naive CD4+ cells were more numerous and diversity higher than in aged donors. TCR beta diversity, measured per million T cells, fell in a roughly linear way with age.

They isolated at least 7 million PBMCs from each sample. The sequence derives from a man younger than 35 in good health. The sequencing input was blood. The J gene is TRBJ2-5, the V gene TRBV18; 7 bases agree with TRBD1. This CDR3 is CASSSQGVETQYF. The CDR3 coding sequence is TGTGCCAGCTCATCGCAGGGGGTTGAGACCCAGTACTTC. Full variable domain (missing parts from reference TRBV18 and TRBJ2-5): NAGVMQNPRHLVRRRGQEARLRCSPMKGHSHVYWYRQLPEEGLKFMVYLQKENIIDESGMPKERFSAEFPKEGPSILRIQQVVRGDSAAYFCASSSQGVETQYFGPGTRLLVL.